A selection of T cell receptor beta chains follows, all from one sample in a study of cytomegalovirus exposure and HLA in healthy donors. Method: immunoSEQ multiplex PCR; TCRdb's copy keeps in-frame clones and lacks some. The table includes 130,000 to 150,000 clones, over 70% detected once. Sequencing was performed on PBMCs. The receptor source for this set is a male donor in good health and CMV-seronegative. The CDR3 runs from the conserved cysteine through the conserved F or W. The D gene is left open where the match is weak. The size field is filled for only some rows; it gives once, few, many or a size class.

J gene,clone size,V gene,D gene,CDR3 protein,CDR3 DNA
TRBJ2-3,-,TRBV9,-,CASSVVPGGTDTQYF,TGTGCCAGCAGCGTAGTCCCGGGTGGCACAGATACGCAGTATTTT
TRBJ2-2,once,TRBV9,-,CASSESPSGELFF,TGTGCCAGCAGCGAGAGTCCCTCCGGGGAGCTGTTTTTT
TRBJ2-7,-,TRBV11-2,-,CASSGVTYEQYF,TGTGCCAGCTCGGGGGTCACCTACGAGCAGTACTTC
TRBJ1-1,few,TRBV28,-,CASSLGGARGPFF,TGTGCCAGCAGTTTGGGGGGGGCGCGGGGGCCTTTCTTT
TRBJ2-1,-,TRBV9,-,CASSVANEQFF,TGTGCCAGCAGCGTAGCAAATGAGCAGTTCTTC
TRBJ2-5,-,TRBV13,TRBD2,CASSRTSGAHF,TGTGCCAGCAGCCGAACTAGCGGGGCCCACTTC
TRBJ2-3,few,TRBV5-4,TRBD2,CASSLGGRGTSTDTQYF,TGTGCCAGCAGCTTGGGAGGGCGGGGGACTAGCACAGATACGCAGTATTTT
TRBJ1-2,-,TRBV11-2,-,CASSLERGRIGYGYTF,TGTGCCAGCAGCTTAGAACGAGGGCGAATCGGCTATGGCTACACCTTC
TRBJ2-3,-,TRBV27,-,CASSPDFISTDTQYF,TGTGCCAGCAGTCCGGACTTTATTAGCACAGATACGCAGTATTTT
TRBJ1-1,-,TRBV5-1,-,CASSLELGSTEAFF,TGCGCCAGCAGCTTGGAACTGGGGAGCACTGAAGCTTTCTTT
TRBJ2-7,-,TRBV27,-,CASSPDSSYEQYF,TGTGCCAGCAGTCCGGACAGCTCCTACGAGCAGTACTTC
TRBJ2-7,-,TRBV5-1,TRBD1,CASSPKPGQGYEQYF,TGCGCCAGCAGCCCTAAGCCGGGACAGGGCTACGAGCAGTACTTC